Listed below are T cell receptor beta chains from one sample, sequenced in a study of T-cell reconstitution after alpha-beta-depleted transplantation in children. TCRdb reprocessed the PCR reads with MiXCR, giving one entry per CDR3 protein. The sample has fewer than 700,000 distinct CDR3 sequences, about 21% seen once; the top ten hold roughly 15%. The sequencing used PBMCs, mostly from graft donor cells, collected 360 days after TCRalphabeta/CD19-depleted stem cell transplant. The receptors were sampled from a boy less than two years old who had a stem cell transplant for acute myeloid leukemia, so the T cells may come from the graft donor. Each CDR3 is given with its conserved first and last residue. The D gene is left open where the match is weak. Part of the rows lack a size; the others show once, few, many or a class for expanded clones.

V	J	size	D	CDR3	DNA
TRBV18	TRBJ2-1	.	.	CASSPPGLSHEQFF	TGTGCCAGCTCACCACCGGGGCTGTCCCATGAGCAGTTCTTC
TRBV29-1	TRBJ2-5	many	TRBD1	CSGRDRGRETQYF	TGCAGCGGCCGGGACAGAGGCAGAGAGACCCAGTACTTC
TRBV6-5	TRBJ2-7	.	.	CASSYTQVDRVYEQYF	TGTGCCAGCAGTTATACACAGGTAGATCGGGTATACGAGCAGTACTTC
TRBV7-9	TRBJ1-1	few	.	CASSTQTGDVTEAFF	TGTGCCAGCAGCACCCAGACAGGCGACGTCACTGAAGCTTTCTTT
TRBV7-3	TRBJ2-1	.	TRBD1	CASSPQGALYNEQFF	TGTGCCAGCAGCCCGCAGGGGGCCCTCTACAATGAGCAGTTCTTC
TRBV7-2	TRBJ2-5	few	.	CASSLWDTQETQYF	TGTGCCAGCAGCTTATGGGACACACAAGAGACCCAGTACTTC
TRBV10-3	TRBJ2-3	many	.	CAITSTGPDTQYF	TGTGCCATCACTTCAACAGGGCCAGATACGCAGTATTTT
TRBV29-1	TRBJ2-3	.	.	CSARWADTQYF	TGCAGCGCTCGGTGGGCAGATACGCAGTATTTT
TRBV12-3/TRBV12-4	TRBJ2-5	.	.	CASSSPQGPQYF	TGTGCCAGCAGCTCCCCCCAGGGGCCTCAGTACTTC
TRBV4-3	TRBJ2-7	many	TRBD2	CASSQVGGAGRSYEQYF	TGCGCCAGCAGCCAAGTGGGAGGGGCAGGCCGCTCCTACGAGCAGTACTTC
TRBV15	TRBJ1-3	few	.	CATSSRRDSGNTIYF	TGTGCCACCAGCAGTCGTAGGGACTCTGGAAACACCATATATTTT
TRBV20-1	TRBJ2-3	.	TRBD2	CSAREQGTSGGAGGTDTQYF	TGCAGTGCTAGAGAACAGGGGACTAGCGGGGGGGCAGGGGGCACAGATACGCAGTATTTT
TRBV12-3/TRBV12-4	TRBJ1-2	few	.	CASSPLGGVRGYTF	TGTGCCAGCAGTCCCCTCGGGGGGGTAAGGGGCTACACCTTC
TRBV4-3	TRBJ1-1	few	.	CASSQGGGPNTEAFF	TGCGCCAGCAGCCAAGGTGGAGGTCCCAACACTGAAGCTTTCTTT
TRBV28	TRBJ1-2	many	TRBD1	CASSLYGDRARYDYGYTF	TGTGCCAGCAGTTTATATGGGGACAGAGCCCGATACGACTATGGCTACACCTTC
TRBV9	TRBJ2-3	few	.	CASSWQGRTDTQYF	TGTGCCAGCAGCTGGCAGGGACGTACAGATACGCAGTATTTT
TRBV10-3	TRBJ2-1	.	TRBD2	CAISETGGPYNEQFF	TGTGCCATCAGTGAGACGGGGGGACCCTACAATGAGCAGTTCTTC
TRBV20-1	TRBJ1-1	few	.	CSARDPGTRNTEAFF	TGCAGTGCTAGAGACCCCGGGACAAGGAACACTGAAGCTTTCTTT
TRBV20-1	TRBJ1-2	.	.	CSARDGGSTSGYTF	TGCAGTGCTAGAGATGGTGGCAGTACGTCTGGCTACACCTTC
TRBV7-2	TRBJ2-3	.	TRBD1	CATRQGPTDTQYF	TGTGCCACCCGACAGGGGCCCACAGATACGCAGTATTTT
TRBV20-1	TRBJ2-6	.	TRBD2	CSARDWPSGGGGANVLTF	TGCAGTGCTAGAGATTGGCCTAGCGGGGGGGGTGGGGCCAACGTCCTGACTTTC
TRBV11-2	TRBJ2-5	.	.	CASSLGVGKETQYF	TGTGCCAGCAGCTTAGGGGTAGGGAAGGAGACCCAGTACTTC
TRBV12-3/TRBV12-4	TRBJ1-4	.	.	CASSTGQLGKLFF	TGTGCCAGCAGTACAGGACAACTCGGAAAACTGTTTTTT
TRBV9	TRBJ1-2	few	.	CASSGPPAGMGYTF	TGTGCCAGCAGCGGGCCTCCAGCAGGGATGGGCTACACCTTC
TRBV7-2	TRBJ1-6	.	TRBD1	CASSLTGPLHF	TGTGCCAGCAGCTTGACAGGGCCCCTCCACTTT
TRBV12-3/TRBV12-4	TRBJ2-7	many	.	CASSFGPYGQYF	TGTGCCAGCAGTTTTGGGCCTTATGGGCAGTACTTC
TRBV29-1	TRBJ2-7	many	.	CSGGLSGEQYF	TGCAGCGGGGGACTTTCTGGCGAGCAGTACTTC
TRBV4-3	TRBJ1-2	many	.	CASSQGFGSTYGYTF	TGCGCCAGCAGCCAAGGTTTTGGGAGCACCTATGGCTACACCTTC
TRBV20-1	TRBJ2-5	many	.	CSARIRTQYF	TGCAGTGCTAGAATCCGGACCCAGTACTTC
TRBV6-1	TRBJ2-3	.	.	CASSPGFTDTQYF	TGTGCCAGCAGTCCGGGGTTCACAGATACGCAGTATTTT
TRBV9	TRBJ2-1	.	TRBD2	CASSVGSGSSYNEQFF	TGTGCCAGCAGCGTAGGGAGCGGGAGCTCCTACAATGAGCAGTTCTTC
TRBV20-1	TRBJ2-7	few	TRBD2	CSANPPLAGFYEQYF	TGCAGTGCTAATCCCCCGCTAGCGGGGTTCTACGAGCAGTACTTC
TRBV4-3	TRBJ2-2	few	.	CASSQTPWDTNTGELFF	TGCGCCAGCAGCCAAACCCCATGGGATACGAACACCGGGGAGCTGTTTTTT
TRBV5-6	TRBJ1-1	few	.	CASSFWDQGMYTEAFF	TGTGCCAGCAGCTTTTGGGATCAGGGTATGTACACTGAAGCTTTCTTT
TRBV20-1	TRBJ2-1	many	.	CSATGLKAYNEQFF	TGCAGTGCTACCGGTTTAAAGGCCTACAATGAGCAGTTCTTC
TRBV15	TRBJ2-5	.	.	CATSPGQGPEETQYF	TGTGCCACCAGCCCCGGGCAGGGCCCTGAAGAGACCCAGTACTTC
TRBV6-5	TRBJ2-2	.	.	CASSYSRGANTGELFF	TGTGCCAGCAGTTACTCGAGGGGGGCGAACACCGGGGAGCTGTTTTTT
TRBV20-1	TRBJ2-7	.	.	CSATTRTEDEQYF	TGCAGTGCCACTACCCGGACAGAGGACGAGCAGTACTTC
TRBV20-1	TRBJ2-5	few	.	CSASRLEETQYF	TGCAGTGCTAGCCGGTTAGAAGAGACCCAGTACTTC
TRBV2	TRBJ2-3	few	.	CASSPKGVDTQYF	TGTGCCAGCAGTCCAAAAGGAGTAGATACGCAGTATTTT
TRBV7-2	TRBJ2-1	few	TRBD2	CASSRTSGPYNEQFF	TGTGCCAGCAGCCGCACTAGCGGTCCCTACAATGAGCAGTTCTTC
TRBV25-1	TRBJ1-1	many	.	CASSDELRGTEAFF	TGTGCCAGCAGTGACGAGCTGAGGGGCACTGAAGCTTTCTTT